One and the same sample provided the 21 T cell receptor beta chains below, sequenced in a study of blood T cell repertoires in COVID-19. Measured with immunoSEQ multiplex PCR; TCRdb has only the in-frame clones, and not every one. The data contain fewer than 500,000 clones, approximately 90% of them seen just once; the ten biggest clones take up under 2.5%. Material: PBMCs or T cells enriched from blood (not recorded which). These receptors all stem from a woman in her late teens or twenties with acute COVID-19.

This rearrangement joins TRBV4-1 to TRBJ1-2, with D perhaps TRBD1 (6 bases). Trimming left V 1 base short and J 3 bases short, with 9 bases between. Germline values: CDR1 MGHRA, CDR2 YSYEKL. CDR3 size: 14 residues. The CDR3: CASSQGTVDYGYTF. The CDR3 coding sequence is TGCGCCAGCAGCCAAGGGACAGTCGACTATGGCTACACCTTC.

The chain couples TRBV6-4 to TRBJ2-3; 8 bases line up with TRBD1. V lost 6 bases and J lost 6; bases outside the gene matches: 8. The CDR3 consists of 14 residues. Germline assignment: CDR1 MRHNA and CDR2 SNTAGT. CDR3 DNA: TGTGCCAGCAGGTCAGGGGGCGCCGGGGATACGCAGTATTTT. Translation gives CASRSGGAGDTQYF.

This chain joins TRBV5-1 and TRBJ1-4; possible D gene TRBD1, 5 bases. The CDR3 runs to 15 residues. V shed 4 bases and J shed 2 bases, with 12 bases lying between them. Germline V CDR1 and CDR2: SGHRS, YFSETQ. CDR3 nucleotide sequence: TGCGCCAGCAGCCGAGGGGACTCTACTAATGAAAAACTGTTTTTT. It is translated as CASSRGDSTNEKLFF. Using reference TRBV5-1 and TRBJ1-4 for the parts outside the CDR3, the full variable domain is KAGVTQTPRYLIKTRGQQVTLSCSPISGHRSVSWYQQTPGQGLQFLFEYFSETQRNKGNFPGRFSGRQFSNSRSEMNVSTLELGDSALYLCASSRGDSTNEKLFFGSGTQLSVL.

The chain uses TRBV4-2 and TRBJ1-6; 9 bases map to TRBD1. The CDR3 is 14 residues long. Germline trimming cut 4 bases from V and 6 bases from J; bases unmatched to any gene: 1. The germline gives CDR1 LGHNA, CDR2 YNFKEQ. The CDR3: CASSPGQGNSPLHF. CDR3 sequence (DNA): TGTGCCAGCAGCCCGGGACAGGGTAATTCACCCCTCCACTTT.

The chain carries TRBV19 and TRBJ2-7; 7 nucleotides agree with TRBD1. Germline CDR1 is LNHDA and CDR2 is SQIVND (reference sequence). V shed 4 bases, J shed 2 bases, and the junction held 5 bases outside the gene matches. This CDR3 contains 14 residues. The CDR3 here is CASSTGTVTYEQYF. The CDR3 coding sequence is TGTGCCAGTAGTACCGGGACAGTAACCTACGAGCAGTACTTC.

In nucleotides, the CDR3 is TGTGCCAGCAGTTACGGAGGCGGGGTAAATCAGCCCCAGCATTTT. Translation: CASSYGGGVNQPQHF. The chain employs TRBV6-2 or TRBV6-3 and TRBJ1-5; D remains ambiguous. V shed 2 bases and J shed 4 bases, with 12 bases lying between them. Germline V gene lookup returns CDR1 MNHEY and CDR2 SVGEGT. The CDR3 is made up of 15 amino acids.

For the CDR3, the DNA is TGTGCCAGCAGCACCATTCTCAGTGAACCCTACGAGCAGTACTTC. This gives the protein CASSTILSEPYEQYF. This chain links TRBV7-2 with TRBJ2-7; D is ambiguous. This CDR3 has 15 amino acids. Looked up from germline, CDR1 is SGHTA and CDR2 is FQGNSA. Trimming shortened V by 5 bases and J by 2 bases, and 16 bases separated the two germline ends.

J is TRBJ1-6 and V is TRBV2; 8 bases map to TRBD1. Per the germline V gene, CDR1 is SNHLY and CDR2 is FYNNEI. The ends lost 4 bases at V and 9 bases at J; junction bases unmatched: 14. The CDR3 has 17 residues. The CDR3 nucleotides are TGTGCCAGCAGTGGGAGCAGCGACAGGGGCCGGGGTTCACCCCTCCACTTT. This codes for CASSGSSDRGRGSPLHF.

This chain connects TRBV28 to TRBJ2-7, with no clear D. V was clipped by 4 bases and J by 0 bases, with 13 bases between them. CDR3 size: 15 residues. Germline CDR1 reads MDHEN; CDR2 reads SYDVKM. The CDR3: CASSSYYRSSYEQYF. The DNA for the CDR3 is TGTGCCAGCAGTTCCTACTATAGGAGCTCCTACGAGCAGTACTTC.

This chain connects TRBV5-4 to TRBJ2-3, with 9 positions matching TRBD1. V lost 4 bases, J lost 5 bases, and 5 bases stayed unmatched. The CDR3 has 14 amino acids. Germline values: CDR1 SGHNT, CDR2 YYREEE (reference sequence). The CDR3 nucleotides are TGTGCCAGCAGCCCTGGGACAGGGTTAGATACGCAGTATTTT. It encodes CASSPGTGLDTQYF. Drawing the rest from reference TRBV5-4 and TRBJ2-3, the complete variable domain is ETGVTQSPTHLIKTRGQQVTLRCSSQSGHNTVSWYQQALGQGPQFIFQYYREEENGRGNFPPRFSGLQFPNYSSELNVNALELDDSALYLCASSPGTGLDTQYFGPGTRLTVL.

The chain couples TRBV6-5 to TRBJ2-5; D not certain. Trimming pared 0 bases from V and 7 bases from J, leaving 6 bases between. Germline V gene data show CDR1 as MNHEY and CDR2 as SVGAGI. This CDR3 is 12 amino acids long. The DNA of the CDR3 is TGTGCCAGCAGTTACTCGTCGGGGACCCAGTACTTC. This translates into CASSYSSGTQYF.

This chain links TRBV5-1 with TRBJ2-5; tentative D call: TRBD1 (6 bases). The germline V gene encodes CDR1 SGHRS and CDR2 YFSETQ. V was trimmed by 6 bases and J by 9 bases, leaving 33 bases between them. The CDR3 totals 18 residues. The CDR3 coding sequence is TGCGCCAGCACTCCTCAGGACCGCGACAGGCCTCCGCGTGGGGCCCAGTACTTC. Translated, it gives CASTPQDRDRPPRGAQYF.

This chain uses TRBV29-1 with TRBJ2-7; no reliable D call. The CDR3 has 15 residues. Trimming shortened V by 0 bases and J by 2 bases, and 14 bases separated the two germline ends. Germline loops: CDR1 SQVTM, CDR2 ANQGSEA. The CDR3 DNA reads TGCAGCGTTGAAGATCCGAGTACAGAGCCCTACGAGCAGTACTTC. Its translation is CSVEDPSTEPYEQYF.

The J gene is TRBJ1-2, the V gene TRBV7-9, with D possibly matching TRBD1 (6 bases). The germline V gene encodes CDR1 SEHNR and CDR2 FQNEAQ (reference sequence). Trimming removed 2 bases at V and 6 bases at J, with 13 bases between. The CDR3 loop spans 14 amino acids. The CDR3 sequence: CASSLPRQAHGYTF. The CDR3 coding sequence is TGTGCCAGCAGCTTACCCAGACAGGCCCATGGCTACACCTTC.

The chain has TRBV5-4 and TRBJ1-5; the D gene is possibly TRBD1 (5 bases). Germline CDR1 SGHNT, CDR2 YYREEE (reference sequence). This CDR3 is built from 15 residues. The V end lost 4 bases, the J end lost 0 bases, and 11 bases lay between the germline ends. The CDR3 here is CASSQAGLSNQPQHF. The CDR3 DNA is TGTGCCAGCAGCCAAGCGGGGCTTAGCAATCAGCCCCAGCATTTT. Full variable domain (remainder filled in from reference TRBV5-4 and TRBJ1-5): ETGVTQSPTHLIKTRGQQVTLRCSSQSGHNTVSWYQQALGQGPQFIFQYYREEENGRGNFPPRFSGLQFPNYSSELNVNALELDDSALYLCASSQAGLSNQPQHFGDGTRLSIL.

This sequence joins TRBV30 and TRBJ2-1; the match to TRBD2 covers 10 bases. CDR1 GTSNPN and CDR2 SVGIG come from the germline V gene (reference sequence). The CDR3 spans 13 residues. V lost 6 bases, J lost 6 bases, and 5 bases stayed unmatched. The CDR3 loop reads CACLAGGGNEQFF. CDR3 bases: TGTGCCTGTTTAGCGGGAGGAGGCAATGAGCAGTTCTTC.

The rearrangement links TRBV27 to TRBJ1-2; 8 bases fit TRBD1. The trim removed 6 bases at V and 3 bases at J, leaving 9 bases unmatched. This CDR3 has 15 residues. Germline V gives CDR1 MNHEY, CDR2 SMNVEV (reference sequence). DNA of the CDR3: TGTGCCAGCAGCTCCAACCCGGACAGGGACTATGGCTACACCTTC. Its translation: CASSSNPDRDYGYTF.

CDR3 sequence: CASSIRAGTMNTEAFF. As DNA, the CDR3 is TGTGCCAGTAGTATACGGGCGGGAACTATGAACACTGAAGCTTTCTTT. This rearrangement joins TRBV19 to TRBJ1-1; D ambiguous. Germline CDR1 LNHDA, CDR2 SQIVND (reference sequence). CDR3 size: 16 residues. With 2 bases removed from V and 0 bases from J, the gap between germline ends came to 13 bases.

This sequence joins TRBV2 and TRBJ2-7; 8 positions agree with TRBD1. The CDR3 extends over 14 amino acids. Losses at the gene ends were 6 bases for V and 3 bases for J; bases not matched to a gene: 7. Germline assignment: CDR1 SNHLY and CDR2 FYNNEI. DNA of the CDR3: TGTGCCAGCAGCCTGGACAGGGTTGGCTACGAGCAGTACTTC. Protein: CASSLDRVGYEQYF.

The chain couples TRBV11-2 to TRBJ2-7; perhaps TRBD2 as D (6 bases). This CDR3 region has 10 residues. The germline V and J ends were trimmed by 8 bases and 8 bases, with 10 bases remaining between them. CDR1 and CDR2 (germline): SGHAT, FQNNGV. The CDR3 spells CASSTSKQYF. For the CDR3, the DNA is TGTGCCAGCTCGACTAGTAAGCAGTACTTC. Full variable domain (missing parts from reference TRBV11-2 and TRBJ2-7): EAGVAQSPRYKIIEKRQSVAFWCNPISGHATLYWYQQILGQGPKLLIQFQNNGVVDDSQLPKDRFSAERLKGVDSTLKIQPAKLEDSAVYLCASSTSKQYFGPGTRLTVT.

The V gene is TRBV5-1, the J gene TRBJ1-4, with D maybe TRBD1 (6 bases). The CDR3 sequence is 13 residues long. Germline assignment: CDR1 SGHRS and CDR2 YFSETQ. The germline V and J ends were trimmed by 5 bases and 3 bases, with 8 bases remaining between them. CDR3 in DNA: TGCGCCAGCAGAGGGACATCTAATGAAAAACTGTTTTTT. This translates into CASRGTSNEKLFF.